The next 10 T cell receptor beta chains were all read from a single sample in a study of T cells after yellow fever vaccination (dated by TCRdb to between 2017 and 2020). Libraries were made using 5' RACE. The sequencing machine was an Illumina HiSeq 2500. The public reads were quality trimmed at Q25 with fastp and then assembled into clones with MiXCR by TCRdb, keeping productive beta chains. Merged by CDR3 protein, the rows form single entries marked with the most common genes and DNA. The sample records about 16,000 distinct CDR3 sequences, around 4% of which are singletons. The ten largest make up 0.4% of the sample. Taken with the paper, the label for treatment or condition translates to: live attenuated yellow fever vaccine strain. This material consisted of PBMCs, either bulk or a sorted T-cell subset (CD4+, CD8+, memory, or dextramer-sorted; not recorded which), taken 15 days after the yellow fever booster vaccination. These receptors all come from a man aged 25 to 40 who received the YFV17D yellow fever vaccine.

A remark on this clonotype: This could be a read error, since a much larger clone is one nucleotide away. The CDR3 sequence is CASSIAGGDDEQFF. CDR3 in DNA: TGTGCCAGTAGTATTGCGGGAGGGGATGATGAGCAGTTCTTC. V usage is TRBV19 and J usage is TRBJ2-1; the match to TRBD2 covers 9 bases. The junction had 5 bases not matched to a gene; V was cut back by 3 bases and J by 8 bases. This CDR3 comprises 14 residues. Germline V gene data show CDR1 as LNHDA and CDR2 as SQIVND (reference sequence).

This clonotype was observed many times. This chain joins TRBV20-1 and TRBJ2-1; D may match TRBD1 or TRBD2 (5 bases each). The germline CDR1 and CDR2 sequences are DFQATT and SNEGSKA (reference sequence). The CDR3 has 15 amino acids. Trimming took 5 bases from V and 4 from J, leaving 18 bases between them. This chain's CDR3 is CSAEKGSGKYNEQFF. In DNA form, the CDR3 reads TGCAGTGCTGAAAAGGGGTCGGGGAAGTACAATGAGCAGTTCTTC.

This clonotype came up many times. The J gene is TRBJ2-3, the V gene TRBV4-3; D possibly uses TRBD1 or TRBD2 (6 bases each). Per germline, CDR1 LGHNA and CDR2 YSLEER. Trimming shortened V by 0 bases and J by 2 bases, and 12 bases separated the two germline ends. This CDR3 is built from 16 residues. CDR3 DNA sequence: TGCGCCAGCAGCCAAGATCTAGGGGGGCCCACAGATACGCAGTATTTT. It translates to CASSQDLGGPTDTQYF.

In its sample, this clonotype was seen many times. The chain employs TRBV27 and TRBJ1-5; possible D gene TRBD1, 5 bases. Germline V gene lookup returns CDR1 MNHEY and CDR2 SMNVEV (reference sequence). CDR3 length equals 16 residues. The V gene lost 2 bases and the J gene lost 5 bases, with 16 bases spanning the gap. The CDR3 here is CASSLIAGPGDQPQHF. CDR3 nucleotides: TGTGCCAGCAGTTTAATCGCGGGGCCGGGAGATCAGCCCCAGCATTTT.

This clonotype is labeled as medium-sized. V usage is TRBV20-1 and J usage is TRBJ2-7; D uncertain. The germline gives CDR1 DFQATT, CDR2 SNEGSKA (reference sequence). The CDR3 consists of 13 residues. V was trimmed by 4 bases and J by 2 bases, leaving 12 bases between them. CDR3 bases: TGCAGTGCTACGCGGCCCGAAACCTACGAGCAGTACTTC. It encodes CSATRPETYEQYF.

In its sample, this clonotype was seen many times. J is TRBJ2-1 and V is TRBV20-1; 10 bases fit TRBD2. This CDR3 spans 15 amino acids. Germline-derived CDR1 and CDR2 are DFQATT and SNEGSKA (reference sequence). J was trimmed by 7 bases and V by 0 bases; bases with no gene match: 6. The CDR3 DNA follows: TGCAGTGCTAGAGATATAGCGGGAGGCGTTAATGAGCAGTTCTTC. Its translation: CSARDIAGGVNEQFF.

This clonotype was seen at least ten times. V usage is TRBV4-1 and J usage is TRBJ2-7; no definite D call. This CDR3 comprises 13 residues. V lost 1 base and J 6 bases, leaving 10 bases between the germline ends. Germline loops: CDR1 MGHRA, CDR2 YSYEKL. CDR3 loop: CASSQGLSFEQYF. The CDR3 DNA reads as TGCGCCAGCAGCCAAGGTCTGTCGTTCGAGCAGTACTTC.

This clonotype was picked up many times. The chain links TRBV20-1 to TRBJ2-1; 10 bases match TRBD1. This CDR3 has 14 residues. V trimming: 1 base; J trimming: 4 bases; junction bases outside the gene matches: 1. Per germline, CDR1 DFQATT and CDR2 SNEGSKA (reference sequence). The CDR3: CSARAGQGYNEQFF. CDR3 DNA sequence: TGCAGTGCTAGAGCGGGACAGGGGTACAATGAGCAGTTCTTC.

This clonotype showed up many times. The rearrangement uses TRBV28 and TRBJ2-7; no definite D call. The germline V and J ends were trimmed by 2 bases and 2 bases, with 4 bases remaining between them. The CDR3 spans 12 residues. Germline V gene sequence: CDR1 MDHEN, CDR2 SYDVKM. CDR3 loop: CASSLPPYEQYF. In nucleotides, the CDR3 is TGTGCCAGCAGTTTACCCCCCTACGAGCAGTACTTC.

This clonotype was found many times. This sequence joins TRBV6-5 and TRBJ2-1; D gene unclear. V was pared by 0 bases and J by 6 bases, with 6 bases between. This CDR3 contains 13 residues. Germline V CDR1 and CDR2: MNHEY, SVGAGI. The CDR3 here is CASSYSRGNEQFF. The DNA for the CDR3 is TGTGCCAGCAGTTACTCGAGAGGCAATGAGCAGTTCTTC.